The sequence of this TCR beta chain was determined in a study of siplizumab effects on memory and regulatory T cells. General study findings and limits: Phenotypic classification as naive or memory proved unattainable for roughly 80-96% of proliferating CD4+ or CD8+ clones. Tregs proliferating in siplizumab cultures lacked confirmation of their suppressive function. Naive T cells looked more diverse than memory cells and looked like major alloresponse contributors.

Trimming pared 3 bases from V and 1 base from J, leaving 10 bases between. The CDR3 has 15 residues. The V gene's germline CDR1 is MDHEN and CDR2 SYDVKM. For this clone: Its cognate antigen is unknown.

Approximately 93,000 TCR templates per sample were assayed. Libraries were prepared by immunoSEQ multiplex PCR; TCRdb keeps only in-frame clonotypes and omits some of them. The repertoire holds about 120,000 clones, with around 93% as singletons. The sequenced sample was non-Treg CD4+ T cells sorted from blood. The J gene is TRBJ1-5, the V gene TRBV28; tentative D call: TRBD1 (5 bases). This clonotype originated in a human donor in good health. The CDR3: CASSFSEGSNQPQHF. The CDR3, as DNA: TGTGCCAGCAGTTTTAGCGAGGGGAGCAATCAGCCCCAGCATTTT.